This T cell receptor (beta chain) was sequenced during a study of shared T cell receptors in the human thymus. Using immunoSEQ multiplex PCR, the repertoire was profiled, and TCRdb retains in-frame clones only, with some absent. The sample carries roughly 500,000 clones, 75% to 85% recorded once. Germline CDR1 reads KGHSH; CDR2 reads LQKENI. V lost 3 bases and J lost 6, with 9 bases in between. The CDR3 runs to 12 residues. These data are also associated with another study on human thymus T cells. That work states: Among the donors, all were healthy Finnish infants having corrective surgery for congenital heart defects. Thymic and blood repertoires seemed to favor certain V and J genes. Thymic repertoires overlap heavily among unrelated individuals, related research has reported.

This receptor was identified in a boy under two years old with a congenital heart defect. Sequencing was done on a sample of thymocytes. The genes are TRBV18 and TRBJ2-7, with D possibly matching TRBD2 (5 bases). CDR3 loop: CASSPREGEQYF. In DNA, the CDR3 is TGTGCCAGCTCACCCCGCGAGGGCGAGCAGTACTTC.